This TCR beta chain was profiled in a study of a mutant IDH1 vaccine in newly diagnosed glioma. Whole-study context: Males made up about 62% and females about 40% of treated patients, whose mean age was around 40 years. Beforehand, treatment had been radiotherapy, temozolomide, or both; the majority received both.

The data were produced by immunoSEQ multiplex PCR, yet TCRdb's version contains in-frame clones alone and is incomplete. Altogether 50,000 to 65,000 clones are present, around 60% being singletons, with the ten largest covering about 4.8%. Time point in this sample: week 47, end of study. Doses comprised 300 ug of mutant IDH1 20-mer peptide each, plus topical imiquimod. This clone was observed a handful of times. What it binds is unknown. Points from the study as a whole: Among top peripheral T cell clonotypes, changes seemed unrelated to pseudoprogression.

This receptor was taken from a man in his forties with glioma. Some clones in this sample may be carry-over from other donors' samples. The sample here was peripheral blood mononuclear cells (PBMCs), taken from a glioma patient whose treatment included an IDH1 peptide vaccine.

The CDR3 DNA follows: TGTGCCAGCAGCTTCACGGATAATTCACCCCTCCACTTT. Translating it yields CASSFTDNSPLHF. The J gene is TRBJ1-6, the V gene TRBV11-2; unclear D gene. Trimming stripped 3 bases from V and 5 bases from J, with 5 bases between. Germline lookup yields CDR1 SGHAT and CDR2 FQNNGV. The CDR3 is 13 residues long.